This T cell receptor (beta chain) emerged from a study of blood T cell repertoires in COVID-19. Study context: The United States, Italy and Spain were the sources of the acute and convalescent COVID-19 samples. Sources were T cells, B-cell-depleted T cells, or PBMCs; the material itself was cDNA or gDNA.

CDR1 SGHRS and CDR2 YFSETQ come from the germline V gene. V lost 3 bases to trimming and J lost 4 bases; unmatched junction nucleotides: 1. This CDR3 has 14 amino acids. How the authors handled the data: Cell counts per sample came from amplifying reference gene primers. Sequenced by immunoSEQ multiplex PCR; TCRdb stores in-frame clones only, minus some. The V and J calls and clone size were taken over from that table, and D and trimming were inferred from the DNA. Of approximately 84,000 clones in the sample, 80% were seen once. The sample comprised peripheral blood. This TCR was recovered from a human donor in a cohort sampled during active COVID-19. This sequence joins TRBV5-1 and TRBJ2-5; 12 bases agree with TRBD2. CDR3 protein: CASSWGLAGETQYF. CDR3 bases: TGCGCCAGCAGCTGGGGACTAGCGGGAGAGACCCAGTACTTC.